The T cell receptor beta chain described here comes from a study of T cell responses to AZD1222 COVID-19 vaccine. Study in general: Combined were second doses at about 4 or about 12 weeks.

TCRdb's copy holds only in-frame clones and misses some; the assay was immunoSEQ multiplex PCR. The sample records about 180,000 clones, over 75% being singletons. From germline, CDR1 is MGHRA and CDR2 YSYEKL. Trimming took off 0 bases at V and 9 bases at J, with 6 bases between the two ends. The CDR3 is made up of 13 amino acids. The V gene is TRBV4-1, the J gene TRBJ1-6; D not resolved. This clonotype originated in an adult in good health. The sample in question was peripheral blood, obtained on day 0 of AZD1222 vaccination. CDR3 DNA sequence: TGCGCCAGCAGCCAAGACTTACGTTCACCCCTCCACTTT. It encodes CASSQDLRSPLHF.